This is a list of T cell receptor beta chains from one sample in a study of T cells in localized non-small cell lung cancer. Clones were sequenced by immunoSEQ multiplex PCR, and TCRdb holds only the in-frame ones, with some missing. The sample carries over 65,000 clones, roughly 83% recorded once. This specimen consisted of peripheral blood, obtained before any cancer treatment. The receptors come from a female donor of 60 years or more with stage I lung adenocarcinoma. Each CDR3 is given with its conserved first and last residue. A D gene is named only where the DNA matches it firmly. Clone size is shown for a subset of rows, as once, few, many or a class of expanded clone.

clone_size j_call d_call v_call cdr3_nt cdr3_aa
. TRBJ2-5 TRBD1 TRBV5-1 TGCGCCAGCAGCTCGGGACAGTTTCAAGAGACCCAGTACTTC CASSSGQFQETQYF
. TRBJ2-5 . TRBV6-1 TGTGCCAGCACCCATGGGGAGACCCAGTACTTC CASTHGETQYF
. TRBJ1-1 . TRBV5-4 TGTGCCAGCTCTATCCGTGGAGCGGACACTGAAGCTTTCTTT CASSIRGADTEAFF
. TRBJ2-7 . TRBV7-2 TGTGCCAGCAGCTTAAGCGGCTACCAATCCTACGAGCAGTACTTC CASSLSGYQSYEQYF
. TRBJ2-7 TRBD2 TRBV9 TGTGCCAGCAGCATCAGACTAGCGGGAGTACAACTCTACGAGCAGTACTTC CASSIRLAGVQLYEQYF
. TRBJ1-5 . TRBV28 TGTGCCAGCAGTTTCGGTTCTTTCCCCCAGCATTTT CASSFGSFPQHF
. TRBJ1-1 . TRBV6-1 TGTGCCAGCAGTGAAGCAACGGGCAGCGAAGCTTTCTTT CASSEATGSEAFF
. TRBJ2-1 . TRBV5-6 TGTGCCAGCAGCTCCACACCAGGGGGAGGACAGTTCTTC CASSSTPGGGQFF
. TRBJ1-2 TRBD1 TRBV5-4 TGTGCCAGCAGCAAGGGACAGGGGGAAGTGGAGGGCTACACCTTC CASSKGQGEVEGYTF
. TRBJ1-5 . TRBV29-1 TGCAGCGTTGAGTTTCCCGGGGGCAATCAGCCCCAGCATTTT CSVEFPGGNQPQHF
. TRBJ1-2 TRBD1 TRBV5-4 TGTGCCAGCAGCTTGGGTTCCCGACCTACAGGGGAGATCTATGGCTACACCTTC CASSLGSRPTGEIYGYTF
once TRBJ2-6 TRBD2 TRBV28 TGTGCCAGCGCAGTACTCGGGGGGGCTGCTGGGGCCAACGTCCTGACTTTC CASAVLGGAAGANVLTF
. TRBJ2-1 TRBD2 TRBV7-9 TGTGCCAGCAGCCCTGGACTAGCGGGGATAAATGAGCAGTTCTTC CASSPGLAGINEQFF
. TRBJ2-1 . TRBV5-1 TGCGCCAGCAGCTTGGATGGCGGCTCCTACAATGAGCAGTTCTTC CASSLDGGSYNEQFF
. TRBJ1-1 TRBD1 TRBV5-6 TGTGCCAGCAGCCAGGGACAGGGGACTACTGAAGCTTTCTTT CASSQGQGTTEAFF
once TRBJ2-7 . TRBV19 TGTGCCAGTAGTATCGTCGGTGGCAACTACGAGCAGTACTTC CASSIVGGNYEQYF
. TRBJ2-5 . TRBV4-1 TGCGCCAGCAGCCAAGAGCGCGGGAAAGAGACCCAGTACTTC CASSQERGKETQYF
. TRBJ1-5 . TRBV5-5 TGTGCCAGCAGCAGCTCTGGGCAGACTTATAGCAATCAGCCCCAGCATTTT CASSSSGQTYSNQPQHF
. TRBJ2-3 . TRBV29-1 TGCAGCGTTGAGGCCCCCCTGTGGGGGCCAGATACGCAGTATTTT CSVEAPLWGPDTQYF
. TRBJ2-7 TRBD1 TRBV7-2 TGTGCCAGCAGCTTAGGGCAGGGGGCCCGCTACGAGCAGTACTTC CASSLGQGARYEQYF
few TRBJ1-1 . TRBV28 TGTGCCACCACGCCCGCAGTTCTAGTAGCTGAAGCTTTCTTT CATTPAVLVAEAFF
once TRBJ1-1 . TRBV4-3 TGCGCCAGCAGCCAAGAATGGGGGTGGGGAAACACTGAAGCTTTCTTT CASSQEWGWGNTEAFF
many TRBJ1-3 . TRBV5-1 TGCGCCAGCGCACAGAGTCCACAGGGATCGGGAAACACCATATATTTT CASAQSPQGSGNTIYF
few TRBJ2-3 . TRBV28 TGTGCCAGCAGCCGTGGAGACCTTAGCACAGATACGCAGTATTTT CASSRGDLSTDTQYF
. TRBJ1-6 . TRBV2 TGTGCCAGCAGTGACTATAATTCACCCCTCCACTTT CASSDYNSPLHF
. TRBJ2-7 . TRBV11-2 TGTGCCAGCAGCGACTGGACGGCCTCCTACGAGCAGTACTTC CASSDWTASYEQYF
. TRBJ2-7 . TRBV11-2 TGTGCCAGCAGCCCCGGAGGGGGCTCCTACGAGCAGTACTTC CASSPGGGSYEQYF
. TRBJ2-5 TRBD2 TRBV7-6 TGTGCCAGCAGCTTACTAGCGGGGGGCCTAGAGACCCAGTACTTC CASSLLAGGLETQYF
. TRBJ1-4 TRBD1 TRBV25-1 TGTGCCAGCAGCGATCAGGGGGGGGCGCGAGAAAAACTGTTTTTT CASSDQGGAREKLFF
. TRBJ2-5 TRBD2 TRBV7-2 TGTGCCAGCAGCTTTAGTCCACTCGGGACTAGCGGGATAAAGACCCAGTACTTC CASSFSPLGTSGIKTQYF
. TRBJ2-7 TRBD2 TRBV18 TGTGCCAGCTCACCATATTCCGGGGGGGCACACGAGCAGTACTTC CASSPYSGGAHEQYF
. TRBJ2-1 . TRBV7-2 TGTGCCAGCAGCTTACTGGCGTCCTACTACAATGAGCAGTTCTTC CASSLLASYYNEQFF
. TRBJ2-3 . TRBV9 TGTGCCAGCAGCCTCCAGGGACATTCAGATACGCAGTATTTT CASSLQGHSDTQYF
. TRBJ1-2 TRBD1 TRBV7-9 TGTGCCAGCAGCGCCCCGGGACAGGGGAGTAGTGGCTACACCTTC CASSAPGQGSSGYTF
. TRBJ1-2 TRBD1 TRBV5-6 TGTGCCAGCAGCAGACAGGGGCCACTCAACTATGGCTACACCTTC CASSRQGPLNYGYTF
. TRBJ2-7 . TRBV11-2 TGTGCCAGCAGCTTAGCCCAGAGCTCCTACGAGCAGTACTTC CASSLAQSSYEQYF
few TRBJ1-5 . TRBV5-1 TGCGCCAGCAGCTCGGACAGCGGCAATCAGCCCCAGCATTTT CASSSDSGNQPQHF